Shown below are 27 T cell receptor beta chains from a single sample sequenced in a study of PD-1 blockade in mismatch repair-deficient tumors. Sequencing was performed with immunoSEQ multiplex PCR; in TCRdb, only in-frame clones are kept and a portion is missing. This table has under 95,000 clones, 65% to 85% appearing once. This sample comprised peripheral blood, obtained 12 weeks after starting pembrolizumab. These receptors originate from an adult with mismatch repair-deficient cancer.

The CDR3 nucleotides are TGTGCCAGCAGCCTTAGAATGGGGGAAAACTACAATGAGCAGTTCTTC. Amino acid sequence: CASSLRMGENYNEQFF. This chain links TRBV2 with TRBJ2-1; D may correspond to TRBD1 or TRBD2 (5 bases each). The CDR3 is 16 residues long. Per the germline V gene, CDR1 is SNHLY and CDR2 is FYNNEI. Trimming pared 6 bases from V and 3 bases from J, leaving 18 bases between.

V usage is TRBV5-8 and J usage is TRBJ2-5; TRBD1 matches at 7 bases. The J call may be mistaken, given a closer DNA end match to TRBJ2-7. This CDR3 contains 13 residues. Germline V gene data show CDR1 as SGHTS and CDR2 as YDEGEE. In DNA, the CDR3 is TGTGCCAGCAGCTTCGACAGGGACTACGAGCAGTACTTC. This codes for CASSFDRDYEQYF.

CDR3 DNA: TGTGCCAGCAGTTACCGGGACAGAGCAACCTACGAGCAGTACTTC. This encodes CASSYRDRATYEQYF. This chain links TRBV6-5 with TRBJ2-7, with 7 bases lining up with TRBD1. Germline V lookup: CDR1 MNHEY, CDR2 SVGAGI. With V trimmed by 2 bases and J by 2 bases, 6 bases remained unmatched. The CDR3 runs 15 residues.

The chain is built from TRBV10-3 and TRBJ2-3, with 10 bases identical to TRBD2. Losses at the gene ends were 10 bases for V and 0 bases for J; bases not matched to a gene: 7. Germline CDR1 ENHRY, CDR2 SYGVKD. This CDR3 spans 15 amino acids. CDR3 in DNA: TGTGCCACCTTGCTAGCGGGAGAGAGCACAGATACGCAGTATTTT. It yields the protein CATLLAGESTDTQYF.

In this sample, this clone turned up once. The J gene is TRBJ2-1, the V gene TRBV7-3; no definite D call. V was clipped by 3 bases and J by 0 bases, with 9 bases between them. Germline V gene lookup returns CDR1 SGHTA and CDR2 FQGTGA. This CDR3 has 15 amino acids. CDR3 in DNA: TGTGCCAGCAGCTTTTCCTCGAGCTCCTACAATGAGCAGTTCTTC. Residues: CASSFSSSSYNEQFF.

V usage is TRBV19 and J usage is TRBJ2-6; the D gene is possibly TRBD1 (5 bases). Trimming pared 6 bases from V and 3 bases from J, leaving 12 bases between. Germline V gives CDR1 LNHDA, CDR2 SQIVND (reference sequence). The length of the CDR3 is 15 residues. This CDR3 is CASRVGANGANVLTF. The CDR3 DNA follows: TGTGCCAGTAGAGTTGGGGCAAATGGGGCCAACGTCCTGACTTTC.

This chain links TRBV11-2 with TRBJ2-1, with D perhaps TRBD2 (6 bases). V was cut by 1 base and J by 4 bases, with 11 bases left in between. This CDR3 comprises 15 residues. Germline V gives CDR1 SGHAT, CDR2 FQNNGV. The chain's CDR3 is CASSLGLGSYNEQFF. The CDR3 region has the DNA TGTGCCAGCAGCTTAGGACTAGGAAGTTACAATGAGCAGTTCTTC.

The V call is TRBV11-3, the J call TRBJ1-1, with 8 bases aligning to TRBD1. With 2 bases clipped from V and 8 bases from J, the junction kept 1 base outside the gene matches. This CDR3 spans 12 amino acids. The V gene's germline CDR1 is SGHNT and CDR2 YENEEA. For the CDR3, the DNA is TGTGCCAGCAGCTTACAGGGGGCGGAAGCTTTCTTT. Its protein product is CASSLQGAEAFF.

The chain carries TRBV30 and TRBJ1-4; TRBD1 agrees at 9 bases. The CDR3 covers 15 residues. J gave up 7 bases and V 3 bases, and 9 bases lay outside the gene matches. Germline-derived CDR1 and CDR2 are GTSNPN and SVGIG (reference sequence). The CDR3 DNA is TGTGCCTGGAGAACAGGGGGGACAGGGAGTGAAAAACTGTTTTTT. Translating it yields CAWRTGGTGSEKLFF.

This clone came up once. The CDR3 loop reads CASSLLGTGVIDTQYF. Here the CDR3 DNA reads TGCGCCAGCAGCTTGTTAGGGACAGGGGTGATAGATACGCAGTATTTT. This chain connects TRBV5-1 to TRBJ2-3, with 10 bases aligning to TRBD1. Germline assignment: CDR1 SGHRS and CDR2 YFSETQ. CDR3 size: 16 residues. Trimming at V came to 1 base and at J to 5 bases, leaving 7 bases not matched to a gene.

For this clone: One end of the junction does not line up with germline, which may come from a read error. The V and J genes are TRBV9 and TRBJ1-2; a weak D match, TRBD1 (6 bases). Looked up from germline, CDR1 is SGDLS and CDR2 is YYNGEE. This CDR3 contains 14 residues. CDR3 sequence reads: CASSATGTGYAYTF. CDR3 sequence (DNA): TGTGCCAGCAGCGCAACAGGGACGGGATATGCCTACACCTTC.

The chain couples TRBV30 to TRBJ1-3; possible D gene TRBD1, 6 bases. Germline V gene data show CDR1 as GTSNPN and CDR2 as SVGIG (reference sequence). The CDR3 is made up of 15 amino acids. The V end was cut by 1 base, the J end by 0 bases, with 10 bases between. The CDR3 coding sequence is TGTGCCTGGAGTGCCGGACAGAACTCTGGAAACACCATATATTTT. Translated: CAWSAGQNSGNTIYF.

This clone was seen a few times. The chain links TRBV27 to TRBJ2-7, with TRBD2 identical over 7 bases. The CDR3 is 14 residues long. From germline, CDR1 is MNHEY and CDR2 SMNVEV (reference sequence). The ends lost 5 bases at V and 2 bases at J; junction bases unmatched: 6. The CDR3 sequence is CASSRASGTYEQYF. Written as DNA, the CDR3 is TGTGCCAGCAGTCGCGCTAGCGGAACCTACGAGCAGTACTTC.

The J gene is TRBJ2-5, the V gene TRBV19; TRBD1 aligns across 7 bases. The CDR3 sequence is 15 residues long. Germline CDR1 is LNHDA and CDR2 is SQIVND (reference sequence). The V and J ends lost 10 bases and 4 bases, in that order; junction bases with no gene match: 15. CDR3 sequence (DNA): TGTGCCACCCGACAAAACAGGGGAAGTGGAGAGACCCAGTACTTC. This translates into CATRQNRGSGETQYF.

This clone was recorded a few times. This rearrangement joins TRBV25-1 to TRBJ1-2; TRBD1 is a possible D gene (6 bases). Germline V gene lookup returns CDR1 MGHDK and CDR2 SYGVNS. V gave up 3 bases and J gave up 3 bases, with 8 bases separating them. The CDR3 loop spans 13 amino acids. CDR3 coding DNA: TGTGCCAGCAGTGAGGACAGCTACTATGGCTACACCTTC. Its translation: CASSEDSYYGYTF.

The chain couples TRBV5-1 to TRBJ1-1; the D gene is possibly TRBD1 (5 bases). The CDR3 sequence is 14 residues long. Trimming shortened V by 4 bases and J by 3 bases, and 13 bases separated the two germline ends. Looked up from germline, CDR1 is SGHRS and CDR2 is YFSETQ. The CDR3 bases are TGCGCCAGCAGCCAGGGAGCCGGTGACACTGAAGCTTTCTTT. Translated, it gives CASSQGAGDTEAFF.

This chain connects TRBV4-3 to TRBJ2-5; TRBD2 matches 7 bases. V was pared by 2 bases and J by 5 bases, with 8 bases of the junction left unmatched. Germline loops: CDR1 LGHNA, CDR2 YSLEER. CDR3 length: 15 residues. The CDR3 nucleotides are TGCGCCAGCAGCCAAACAGGCGGGAGTTTGGAGACCCAGTACTTC. Translating it yields CASSQTGGSLETQYF.

J is TRBJ2-7 and V is TRBV18; a possible D gene is TRBD1 (6 bases). CDR1 and CDR2 (germline): KGHSH, LQKENI. V lost 3 bases and J lost 7, with 16 bases in between. The CDR3 sequence is 14 residues long. In DNA form, the CDR3 reads TGTGCCAGCTCACCTGAGAGCACAGGGTTTGAGCAGTACTTC. It is translated as CASSPESTGFEQYF. The complete variable domain, with remaining parts taken from reference TRBV18 and TRBJ2-7, reads NAGVMQNPRHLVRRRGQEARLRCSPMKGHSHVYWYRQLPEEGLKFMVYLQKENIIDESGMPKERFSAEFPKEGPSILRIQQVVRGDSAAYFCASSPESTGFEQYFGPGTRLTVT.

The V gene is TRBV11-3, the J gene TRBJ2-3; TRBD2 agrees at 7 bases. V was pared by 0 bases and J by 2 bases, with 8 bases of the junction left unmatched. There are 17 residues in the CDR3. Looked up from germline, CDR1 is SGHNT and CDR2 is YENEEA. In nucleotides, the CDR3 is TGTGCCAGCAGCTTAGAAGGTAGCGGGTGGAACACAGATACGCAGTATTTT. This encodes CASSLEGSGWNTDTQYF.

This clone came up once. CDR3 nucleotide sequence: TGTGCCAGCAGTGTAACCCAGGGTGGAGAGACCCAGTACTTC. It codes for CASSVTQGGETQYF. This chain uses TRBV6-1 with TRBJ2-5; maybe TRBD1 (5 bases). This CDR3 spans 14 amino acids. Trimming shortened V by 4 bases and J by 4 bases, and 13 bases separated the two germline ends. Germline V lookup: CDR1 MNHNS, CDR2 SASEGT.

This clone was recorded once. The rearrangement uses TRBV11-2 and TRBJ2-7; D assignment may be TRBD1 or TRBD2 (5 bases each). Deletions cut 5 bases from V and 0 bases from J, with 14 bases between. Germline-derived CDR1 and CDR2 are SGHAT and FQNNGV. The CDR3 has 15 amino acids. The DNA for the CDR3 is TGTGCCAGCAGCCCCGAGGGGCAAATCTCCTACGAGCAGTACTTC. This sequence encodes CASSPEGQISYEQYF.

The rearrangement links TRBV11-2 to TRBJ1-5; D uncertain. Germline CDR1 is SGHAT and CDR2 is FQNNGV. This CDR3 spans 15 amino acids. Trimming shortened V by 4 bases and J by 3 bases, and 13 bases separated the two germline ends. The CDR3 DNA reads as TGTGCCAGCAGCTCAGACGGAAGGGCCAATCAGCCCCAGCATTTT. Its protein is CASSSDGRANQPQHF.

V usage is TRBV7-3 and J usage is TRBJ2-2; 7 bases are a match to TRBD1. Germline CDR1 reads SGHTA; CDR2 reads FQGTGA. Trimming took 4 bases from V and 1 from J; bases not matched to a gene: 12. This CDR3 spans 18 amino acids. The CDR3 sequence: CASSSLHRGTGNTGELFF. For the CDR3, the DNA is TGTGCCAGCAGCTCACTTCACAGGGGAACGGGGAACACCGGGGAGCTGTTTTTT.

The CDR3: CASSAETVSYEQYF. The CDR3 bases are TGTGCCAGCAGCGCCGAGACGGTCTCCTACGAGCAGTACTTC. This chain links TRBV7-9 with TRBJ2-7; D is undetermined. The CDR3 is 14 residues long. The ends were cut back, 5 bases at V and 0 bases at J, with 11 bases in the middle. CDR1 SEHNR and CDR2 FQNEAQ come from the germline V gene (reference sequence).

The chain employs TRBV19 and TRBJ2-2; tentative D call: TRBD1 (6 bases). V gave up 5 bases and J gave up 6 bases, with 13 bases separating them. The germline V gene encodes CDR1 LNHDA and CDR2 SQIVND (reference sequence). This CDR3 contains 14 residues. The CDR3 loop is CASSRAGDAGELFF. The CDR3 coding sequence is TGTGCCAGTAGTCGGGCAGGGGATGCCGGGGAGCTGTTTTTT.

The CDR3 spells CASSYRGHQPQHF. DNA for the CDR3: TGTGCCAGCAGTTACAGGGGGCACCAGCCCCAGCATTTT. This chain uses TRBV27 with TRBJ1-5, with 9 bases identical to TRBD1. Germline CDR1 MNHEY, CDR2 SMNVEV (reference sequence). V lost 4 bases and J lost 7; bases outside the gene matches: 2. This CDR3 is built from 13 residues.

The rearrangement links TRBV15 to TRBJ1-2, with a possible D match to TRBD1 (5 bases). This CDR3 is 11 amino acids long. Germline V CDR1 and CDR2: LNHNV, YYDKDF (reference sequence). The V and J ends lost 3 bases and 11 bases respectively, with 10 bases between them. The chain's CDR3 is CATSRATEYTF. The DNA for the CDR3 is TGTGCCACCAGCAGGGCGACAGAGTACACCTTC.